A selection of T cell receptor beta chains follows, all from one sample in a study of shared clonotypes between healthy human individuals. The data were produced by immunoSEQ multiplex PCR, yet TCRdb's version contains in-frame clones alone and is incomplete. The data contain around 600,000 clones, 85% to 95% of them singletons. Sequencing was carried out using naive CD8+ T cells sorted from blood. The source of these receptors is a woman in her twenties or thirties in good health. The CDR3 runs from the conserved cysteine through the conserved F or W. The order of the fields is J gene, CDR3 length, clone size, D gene, V gene, CDR3 DNA, CDR3 protein. A D gene is named only where the DNA matches it firmly. Clone size is given for some rows only: seen once, a few or many times, or a class if the clone is expanded.

>TRBJ2-7|14|NA|NA|TRBV7-9
TGTGCCAGCAGCTTACTTGCAGAGTCCTACGAGCAGTACTTC
CASSLLAESYEQYF
>TRBJ1-4|15|NA|NA|TRBV18
TGTGCCAGCTCACCAAAAGTCAGCAGAAATGAAAAACTGTTTTTT
CASSPKVSRNEKLFF
>TRBJ2-7|15|NA|NA|TRBV19
TGTGCCAGTAGTATATATGTGGGACCGCGCTACGAGCAGTACTTC
CASSIYVGPRYEQYF
>TRBJ1-3|15|NA|NA|TRBV28
TGTGCCAGCAGTTTACCCATCGCATTAGGAAACACCATATATTTT
CASSLPIALGNTIYF
>TRBJ2-3|16|NA|TRBD2|TRBV7-9
TGTGCCAGCAGCATTCTCCAGCGGGACTTCACAGATACGCAGTATTTT
CASSILQRDFTDTQYF
>TRBJ2-7|13|NA|NA|TRBV19
TGTGCCAGTAGTTACCTTTATACCTACGAGCAGTACTTC
CASSYLYTYEQYF
>TRBJ2-7|14|NA|NA|TRBV19
TGTGCCAGTAGTACCCGGGCCGCCCCCCACGAGCAGTACTTC
CASSTRAAPHEQYF
>TRBJ1-1|13|NA|NA|TRBV6-5
TGTGCCAGCAGTGTCGATGCTGGCCCTGAAGCTTTCTTT
CASSVDAGPEAFF
>TRBJ2-7|17|NA|TRBD2|TRBV11-1
TGTGCCAGCAGCCCCCAGCTGGGACTAGCGGAGGCCTACGAGCAGTACTTC
CASSPQLGLAEAYEQYF
>TRBJ2-7|14|NA|NA|TRBV6-6
TGTGCCAGCAGCCCCCCGACGGGGCGAAACGAGCAGTACTTC
CASSPPTGRNEQYF
>TRBJ2-1|16|NA|NA|TRBV2
TGTGCCAGCAGGGAGGATTCGATAAGCTCCTACAATGAGCAGTTCTTC
CASREDSISSYNEQFF
>TRBJ1-3|14|NA|NA|TRBV28
TGTGCCAGCAGTTTTGAGGGGAGTGGAAACACCATATATTTT
CASSFEGSGNTIYF
>TRBJ2-3|16|NA|NA|TRBV4-1
TGCGCCAGCAGCCCTAGCGTGGGGTTACGCACAGATACGCAGTATTTT
CASSPSVGLRTDTQYF
>TRBJ2-2|17|NA|NA|TRBV21-1
TGTGCCAGCAGCAAAAAAGGGGCCAGGGCGTACACCGGGGAGCTGTTTTTT
CASSKKGARAYTGELFF
>TRBJ2-7|14|NA|NA|TRBV7-2
TGTGCCAGCAGCTTCGGTAGGGGCCCCTACGAGCAGTACTTC
CASSFGRGPYEQYF
>TRBJ1-1|14|NA|NA|TRBV28
TGTGCCAGCAGTTTTGAGACACCGAACACTGAAGCTTTCTTT
CASSFETPNTEAFF
>TRBJ1-4|15|NA|NA|TRBV6-1
TGTGCCAGCAGTGAAGAGGGATCCTGGGGCGAAAAACTGTTTTTT
CASSEEGSWGEKLFF
>TRBJ2-3|16|once|TRBD2|TRBV19
TGTGCCAGTAGTATAGAGCTAGCGGGAGAGACAGATACGCAGTATTTT
CASSIELAGETDTQYF
>TRBJ1-5|15|NA|NA|TRBV7-7
TGTGCCAGCAGCCACCCAGATTATAGCAATCAGCCCCAGCATTTT
CASSHPDYSNQPQHF
>TRBJ2-1|18|NA|NA|TRBV7-8
TGTGCCAGCAGCTTAGTTTCCCCAGGGGAAGGGGCGTACAATGAGCAGTTCTTC
CASSLVSPGEGAYNEQFF
>TRBJ2-6|15|NA|NA|TRBV7-2
TGTGCCAGCAGCTCTGGGCCTCCTGGGGCCAACGTCCTGACTTTC
CASSSGPPGANVLTF
>TRBJ2-5|15|NA|NA|TRBV27
TGTGCCAGCAGTCGCGAAGACAGGAGTGGGGAGACCCAGTACTTC
CASSREDRSGETQYF
>TRBJ2-5|15|once|TRBD2|TRBV28
TGTGCCAGCAGTTTGAGCGGGGGCCCGAAAGAGACCCAGTACTTC
CASSLSGGPKETQYF